Below are 30 T cell receptor beta chains sequenced from a single sample in a study of naive and memory T cell subsets. Findings and limits, study-wide: Possibly reflecting memory cells re-expressing CD45RA, a few larger clonotypes occurred in naive repertoires, especially CD8.

These TCRs' antigens remain unknown. The beta constant-region primer was an equimolar mix of two oligonucleotides covering TRBC1 and TRBC2. Nested alpha and beta constant-region primers with the SP2 primer drove four PCR rounds on ligated cDNA. Using its own MiXCR run on the UMI-ligation and nested PCR reads, TCRdb lists one record per CDR3 protein. The table shows around 93,000 distinct CDR3 sequences, with roughly 12% occurring only once. The specimen sequenced was naive CD4+ T cells from blood. The receptors come from a human donor in good health.

Many counts were recorded for this clonotype. Without the conserved terminal phenylalanine or tryptophan, this CDR3 likely stems from a read error. Because the CDR3's place on the DNA is in doubt, the DNA is left out and the CDR3 is given as listed by TCRdb. This chain links TRBV29-1 with TRBJ2-5; the table gives TRBD1 as D, unverified against the DNA. The length of the CDR3 is 12 amino acids, counting both ends. Germline V lookup: CDR1 SQVTM, CDR2 ANQGSEA. CDR3 sequence reads: CSVVREQGPGTI.

The rearrangement joins TRBV11-2 to TRBJ1-1; a weak D match, TRBD1 (6 bases). This CDR3 comprises 14 residues. CDR1 SGHAT and CDR2 FQNNGV come from the germline V gene. The V gene lost 3 bases and the J gene lost 0 bases, with 8 bases spanning the gap. The DNA for the CDR3 is TGTGCCAGCAGCTTTAACAGGGTGAACACTGAAGCTTTCTTT. This sequence encodes CASSFNRVNTEAFF.

This clonotype was recorded a few times. This chain's CDR3 is CASNIQGGEQYF. For the CDR3, the DNA is TGTGCCAGCAACATCCAGGGGGGCGAGCAGTACTTC. This chain links TRBV6-2 or TRBV6-3 with TRBJ2-7; the D gene is possibly TRBD1 (7 bases). The CDR3 covers 12 residues. Between the trimmed V and J ends, which lost 7 bases and 6 bases, there was a span of 13 bases. Germline V lookup: CDR1 MNHEY, CDR2 SVGEGT.

This clonotype has just a few counts. This sequence joins TRBV6-2 or TRBV6-3 and TRBJ2-3; D unclear. The germline V gene encodes CDR1 MNHEY and CDR2 SVGEGT. This CDR3 is 15 amino acids long. V lost 2 bases and J 2 bases, leaving 11 bases between the germline ends. The CDR3 sequence: CASSYGRMVTDTQYF. Here the CDR3 DNA reads TGTGCCAGCAGTTACGGTCGGATGGTCACAGATACGCAGTATTTT.

This clonotype has a count of ten or more. The chain employs TRBV12-3 or TRBV12-4 and TRBJ1-4; D gene uncertain. There are 14 residues in the CDR3. V was clipped by 6 bases and J by 0 bases, with 8 bases between them. CDR3 nucleotides: TGTGCCAGCAGCGCAGACGCAACTAATGAAAAACTGTTTTTT. This encodes CASSADATNEKLFF.

This clonotype has a count of ten or more. V gene TRBV5-6 combines with J gene TRBJ1-5; 7 bases are a match to TRBD1. V lost 0 bases and J lost 4; bases outside the gene matches: 4. Looked up from germline, CDR1 is SGHDT and CDR2 is YYEEEE. CDR3 size: 15 residues. The CDR3 sequence: CASSLGQGRNQPQHF. DNA for the CDR3: TGTGCCAGCAGCTTGGGACAGGGTAGGAATCAGCCCCAGCATTTT.

V and J are TRBV6-2 or TRBV6-3 and TRBJ1-2, with D possibly TRBD1 on 5 matching bases. V lost 6 bases and J lost 4, with 15 bases in between. The CDR3 runs 14 residues. The germline V gene has CDR1 MNHEY and CDR2 SVGEGT. CDR3 nucleotide sequence: TGTGCCAGCAGAAAGGAGGGACTGACCTATGGCTACACCTTC. Amino acids: CASRKEGLTYGYTF.

This sequence joins TRBV19 and TRBJ2-1; TRBD1 matches 10 bases. Germline CDR1 is LNHDA and CDR2 is SQIVND (reference sequence). The CDR3 totals 14 residues. J was trimmed by 8 bases and V by 5 bases; bases with no gene match: 6. CDR3 protein: CASSPQTGGHEQFF. CDR3 coding DNA: TGTGCCAGTAGTCCCCAGACAGGGGGCCATGAGCAGTTCTTC.

This clonotype was seen a few times. The rearrangement joins TRBV20-1 to TRBJ2-2, with a tentative D call TRBD2 (6 bases). Trimming removed 4 bases at V and 0 bases at J, with 12 bases between. The CDR3 sequence is 15 residues long. Per the germline V gene, CDR1 is DFQATT and CDR2 is SNEGSKA (reference sequence). This CDR3 is CSAIGGVTNTGELFF. In DNA form, the CDR3 reads TGCAGTGCTATCGGCGGGGTAACGAACACCGGGGAGCTGTTTTTT.

This clonotype was seen repeatedly, ten times or more. This rearrangement joins TRBV10-3 to TRBJ2-3, with D unclear. With 11 bases removed from V and 2 bases from J, the gap between germline ends came to 17 bases. The CDR3 loop spans 14 amino acids. Germline CDR1 reads ENHRY; CDR2 reads SYGVKD. CDR3: CAVGSQGPTDTQYF. CDR3 DNA sequence: TGTGCCGTCGGGTCCCAAGGCCCCACAGATACGCAGTATTTT.

In this sample, this clonotype turned up a few times. The rearrangement uses TRBV6-2 or TRBV6-3 and TRBJ2-5, with D hard to call. The CDR3 runs 12 residues. V was shortened by 8 bases and J by 0 bases, with 7 bases between the two germline ends. Per germline, CDR1 MNHEY and CDR2 SVGEGT. The CDR3 DNA is TGTGCCAGCTCAGATAACCAAGAGACCCAGTACTTC. This gives the protein CASSDNQETQYF.

This clonotype occurred many times. The DNA for the CDR3 is TGTGCCAGCAGCTTAGCGGACTCAGGGACTGGAAACACCATATATTTT. As protein: CASSLADSGTGNTIYF. This sequence joins TRBV7-2 and TRBJ1-3; D may be TRBD1 (5 bases). The CDR3 consists of 16 residues. The germline CDR1 and CDR2 sequences are SGHTA and FQGNSA. Deletions cut 0 bases from V and 2 bases from J, with 11 bases between.

In this sample, this clonotype turned up many times. This chain links TRBV19 with TRBJ2-3, with unresolved D. The V end was cut by 5 bases, the J end by 0 bases, with 9 bases between. Germline assignment: CDR1 LNHDA and CDR2 SQIVND (reference sequence). The CDR3 contains 14 residues. The CDR3 protein is CASSPQDSTDTQYF. CDR3 sequence (DNA): TGTGCCAGTAGTCCCCAGGACAGCACAGATACGCAGTATTTT.

This clonotype has a count of ten or more. The chain joins TRBV29-1 to TRBJ1-1; D is undetermined. The CDR3 has 12 amino acids. Germline loops: CDR1 SQVTM, CDR2 ANQGSEA. V lost 7 bases to trimming and J lost 2 bases, with 11 bases between them. The CDR3 loop is CSGRNVNTEAFF. Written as DNA, the CDR3 is TGCAGCGGGAGGAACGTAAACACTGAAGCTTTCTTT.

A note on this clonotype: In this CDR3 the conserved last residue, phenylalanine or tryptophan, is missing, so a read error is likely. This chain connects TRBV6-2 or TRBV6-3 to TRBJ2-7; 7 nucleotides align to TRBD1. The CDR3 extends over 16 amino acids. J gave up 0 bases and V 2 bases, and 7 bases lay outside the gene matches. The germline CDR1 and CDR2 sequences are MNHEY and SVGEGT. The CDR3 sequence is CASSYPRGTSSYEQYY. CDR3 bases: TGTGCCAGCAGTTACCCCAGGGGGACGAGCTCCTACGAGCAGTACTAC.

A few counts support this clonotype. The J gene is TRBJ2-1, the V gene TRBV6-5; 8 bases match TRBD2. There are 13 residues in the CDR3. Germline CDR1 reads MNHEY; CDR2 reads SVGAGI. V dropped 10 bases and J dropped 9; count of bases not matched to a gene: 11. As DNA, the CDR3 is TGTGCCACCTCACGGGGGGGCCGAGGTGAGCAGTTCTTC. Translated, it gives CATSRGGRGEQFF.

This clonotype was seen many times. V and J are TRBV7-8 and TRBJ2-7; TRBD2 matches at 8 bases. With V trimmed by 5 bases and J by 5 bases, 11 bases remained unmatched. Germline CDR1 and CDR2: SGHVS and FQNEAQ. The CDR3 consists of 15 residues. The CDR3 sequence: CASSIQPGLENEQYF. Here the CDR3 DNA reads TGTGCCAGCAGCATCCAGCCGGGACTAGAGAACGAGCAGTACTTC.

The rearrangement links TRBV12-3 or TRBV12-4 to TRBJ1-6; a weak D match, TRBD1 (5 bases). The V end lost 0 bases, the J end lost 6 bases, and 9 bases lay between the germline ends. The CDR3 has 15 residues. The CDR3 reads CASSLARVGNSPLHF. CDR3 in DNA: TGTGCCAGCAGTTTAGCCAGGGTCGGTAATTCACCCCTCCACTTT.

This chain uses TRBV29-1 with TRBJ2-5, with 10 bases aligning to TRBD1. J gave up 2 bases and V 2 bases, and 2 bases lay outside the gene matches. The CDR3 extends over 14 amino acids. CDR1 SQVTM and CDR2 ANQGSEA come from the germline V gene. The CDR3 bases are TGCAGCGTTGAACCGGGACAGGGGCAAGAGACCCAGTACTTC. Its protein product is CSVEPGQGQETQYF.

The chain uses TRBV30 and TRBJ1-1; perhaps TRBD1 as D (5 bases). Between the trimmed V and J ends, which lost 1 base and 0 bases, there was a span of 9 bases. Germline values: CDR1 GTSNPN, CDR2 SVGIG (reference sequence). There are 14 residues in the CDR3. The CDR3 DNA reads TGTGCCTGGAGTGCGGACACTCTGAACACTGAAGCTTTCTTT. Protein product: CAWSADTLNTEAFF.

The V call is TRBV12-3 or TRBV12-4, the J call TRBJ1-1; the D is unclear. V lost 3 bases and J lost 1, with 6 bases in between. The length of the CDR3 is 13 residues. The CDR3 here is CASSFATNTEAFF. DNA for the CDR3: TGTGCCAGCAGTTTCGCAACGAACACTGAAGCTTTCTTT.

This clonotype came up many times. The chain couples TRBV20-1 to TRBJ2-5; TRBD1 is a possible D gene (6 bases). Trimming stripped 3 bases from V and 4 bases from J, with 15 bases between. The CDR3 is 14 amino acids. Germline CDR1 is DFQATT and CDR2 is SNEGSKA (reference sequence). The CDR3 bases are TGCAGTGCTAGGAGAACAGGGAATCGAGAGACCCAGTACTTC. It is translated as CSARRTGNRETQYF.

This clonotype was counted at least ten times. The chain carries TRBV5-4 and TRBJ2-1; 9 bases fit TRBD2. Trimming took 2 bases from V and 7 from J; bases not matched to a gene: 10. The CDR3 totals 16 residues. Germline assignment: CDR1 SGHNT and CDR2 YYREEE (reference sequence). The CDR3 nucleotides read TGTGCCAGCAGCTTTTCAGCGGGGGGCCCCTTGAATGAGCAGTTCTTC. It yields the protein CASSFSAGGPLNEQFF.

The J gene is TRBJ1-2, the V gene TRBV7-9; 7 bases map to TRBD1. Trimming cost V 3 bases and J 6 bases; bases outside gene matches: 13. The CDR3 runs to 16 residues. Germline-derived CDR1 and CDR2 are SEHNR and FQNEAQ (reference sequence). This chain's CDR3 is CASSFPWPDREDGYTF. In nucleotides, the CDR3 is TGTGCCAGCAGCTTTCCCTGGCCCGACAGGGAGGATGGCTACACCTTC.

This clonotype was detected many times. The chain combines TRBV29-1 with TRBJ2-7, with D maybe TRBD2 (6 bases). Trimming left V 0 bases short and J 10 bases short, with 16 bases between. The CDR3 totals 13 residues. The V gene's germline CDR1 is SQVTM and CDR2 ANQGSEA. CDR3 in DNA: TGCAGCGTTGAAGATCGGGAGAGGTTACTCCAGTACTTC. Its translation is CSVEDRERLLQYF.

The chain combines TRBV6-6 with TRBJ1-6; tentatively, D is TRBD1 (5 bases). Germline V CDR1 and CDR2: MNHNY, SVGAGI (reference sequence). The CDR3 is made up of 14 amino acids. V was shortened by 6 bases and J by 6 bases, with 12 bases between the two germline ends. DNA for the CDR3: TGTGCCAGCAGCTTCGGGACCAGTAATTCACCCCTCCACTTT. This sequence encodes CASSFGTSNSPLHF.

At least ten counts were recorded for this clonotype. This rearrangement joins TRBV18 to TRBJ2-7; D perhaps matches TRBD2 (5 bases). Trimming removed 3 bases from V and 2 bases from J, with 14 bases in between. The CDR3 runs to 15 residues. The germline V gene encodes CDR1 KGHSH and CDR2 LQKENI. DNA for the CDR3: TGTGCCAGCTCACCCCCGGGAATGTCCGCCTACGAGCAGTACTTC. Translation gives CASSPPGMSAYEQYF.

In its sample, this clonotype was seen a few times. The chain combines TRBV5-1 with TRBJ2-1; TRBD1 aligns across 7 bases. From germline, CDR1 is SGHRS and CDR2 YFSETQ. The CDR3 has 14 residues. V lost 0 bases and J lost 5; bases outside the gene matches: 2. The CDR3 DNA follows: TGCGCCAGCAGCTTGGGGGACAGTCACAATGAGCAGTTCTTC. Translating gives CASSLGDSHNEQFF. Full variable domain (missing parts from reference TRBV5-1 and TRBJ2-1): KAGVTQTPRYLIKTRGQQVTLSCSPISGHRSVSWYQQTPGQGLQFLFEYFSETQRNKGNFPGRFSGRQFSNSRSEMNVSTLELGDSALYLCASSLGDSHNEQFFGPGTRLTVL.

V and J are TRBV7-2 and TRBJ2-1, with TRBD2 identical over 8 bases. CDR3 size: 15 residues. Looked up from germline, CDR1 is SGHTA and CDR2 is FQGNSA. With V trimmed by 5 bases and J by 7 bases, 10 bases remained unmatched. For the CDR3, the DNA is TGTGCCAGCAGCCCCCGACTAGCGCAAGGGAATGAGCAGTTCTTC. Translation gives CASSPRLAQGNEQFF.

This clonotype has only a few counts. The rearrangement joins TRBV28 to TRBJ2-5; TRBD1 matches at 8 bases. Germline trimming cut 6 bases from V and 1 base from J; bases unmatched to any gene: 16. Looked up from germline, CDR1 is MDHEN and CDR2 is SYDVKM. The CDR3 is made up of 18 amino acids. The CDR3 region has the DNA TGTGCCAGCAGACCTAACCGCAGGGGGCGACGTCTCCAAGAGACCCAGTACTTC. Residues: CASRPNRRGRRLQETQYF.